This T cell receptor beta chain was documented in a study of radiation and T cells in renal cell carcinoma. Overall study context: Nephrectomy followed 15 Gy stereotactic body radiation by 4 weeks.

This table comes from immunoSEQ multiplex PCR, and its TCRdb copy is limited to in-frame clones, with some not included. The table records more than 75,000 clones, under 90% of them present only once. As for time point: baseline pretreatment blood. Treatment here: 15 Gy SBRT to primary tumor, nephrectomy 4 weeks later. Serial blood draws occurred at baseline and 2 and 4 weeks post-SBRT. Clear cell pathology was present in this patient's renal cell carcinoma. The CDR3 covers 13 residues. Trimming took off 5 bases at V and 7 bases at J, with 12 bases between the two ends. CDR1 and CDR2 from the germline V gene are LNHDA and SQIVND (reference sequence). As regards this clone: The antigen remains undetermined.

Overall study results and limits: From baseline, blood top tumor clonotypes peaked at 2 weeks post-radiation.

This specimen consisted of blood, obtained from a patient whose treatment included radiotherapy and nephrectomy. The receptor was derived from a man in his sixties with renal cell carcinoma. The chain recombines TRBV19 with TRBJ2-4, with D possibly matching TRBD2 (6 bases). The CDR3 region has the DNA TGTGCCAGTAGTGAAATAGGAGGGAACATTCAGTACTTC. As protein: CASSEIGGNIQYF.